This is a list of T cell receptor beta chains from one sample in a study of T cells after yellow fever vaccination. One entry per CDR3 protein, called by TCRdb with MiXCR from the 5' RACE reads. The sample holds under 70,000 distinct CDR3 sequences, about 6.6% seen once. The specimen comprised CD8+ T cells sorted from PBMCs, sampled on the day of the first yellow fever vaccination. These receptors originate from a man younger than 35 who received the YFV17D yellow fever vaccine. CDR3s include the opening cysteine and the closing phenylalanine or tryptophan. Some rows have no size entry. The others give once, few or many, or a class for an expanded clone.

>TRBV6-2/TRBV6-3|many
CASSYWGLATDTQYF
>TRBV2|NA
CASSEVPEQYF
>TRBV5-1|few
CASSSDSSGGAYNEQFF
>TRBV20-1|few
CSASFRDPNYGYTF
>TRBV4-1|many
CASSQVIRDEQFF
>TRBV28|many
CASRQGARVTKNIQYF
>TRBV25-1|few
CASSALTGANVLTF
>TRBV29-1|few
CSVEDRGGEQYF
>TRBV25-1|many
CASSDLTGGRINSPLHF
>TRBV6-5|NA
CASSYQTGGGNTIYF
>TRBV5-1|many
CASSITGSSGANVLTF
>TRBV6-5|NA
CASRVGSISGNTIYF
>TRBV27|few
CASSLRAAYEQYF
>TRBV15|few
CATSREAGYKDTQYF
>TRBV7-8|many
CASSKKTEGQPKLFF
>TRBV7-3|many
CASSLTSWETQYF
>TRBV4-2|many
CASSPNPVGAEAFF
>TRBV19|few
CASQPQSSSYNEQFF
>TRBV12-3/TRBV12-4|few
CASRVGTNTGELFF
>TRBV9|few
CASSVTKAQSSYNEQFF
>TRBV4-1|many
CASSQRRVSNQPQHF
>TRBV29-1|many
CSVAGDPLSYEQYF
>TRBV9|many
CASSLDSPTDTQYF
>TRBV5-1|many
CASSLAVSPYTEQYF
>TRBV6-2/TRBV6-3|few
CASSYSDRGGNQPQHF
>TRBV15|many
CATSRVGYGNQPQHF
>TRBV4-1|many
CASSQDRGQSPLHF
>TRBV24-1|NA
CATSDFAGSGANVLTF
>TRBV7-9|NA
CASRSGGGETQYF
>TRBV25-1|NA
CASSDGTGFNEQFF
>TRBV11-1|NA
CASSLIPGQGEGSGNTIYF
>TRBV9|many
CASSDTGGGQGDEQFF
>TRBV4-1|NA
CASSQRPDSTGANVLTF
>TRBV5-1|few
CASSLTSGGPQETQYF
>TRBV20-1|few
CSAGKALNRMLTYEQYF
>TRBV5-6|NA
CASSLGYSYEQYF
>TRBV3-1|many
CASSSTGGFTDTQYF
>TRBV6-5|many
CATSYSGTPNTEAFF